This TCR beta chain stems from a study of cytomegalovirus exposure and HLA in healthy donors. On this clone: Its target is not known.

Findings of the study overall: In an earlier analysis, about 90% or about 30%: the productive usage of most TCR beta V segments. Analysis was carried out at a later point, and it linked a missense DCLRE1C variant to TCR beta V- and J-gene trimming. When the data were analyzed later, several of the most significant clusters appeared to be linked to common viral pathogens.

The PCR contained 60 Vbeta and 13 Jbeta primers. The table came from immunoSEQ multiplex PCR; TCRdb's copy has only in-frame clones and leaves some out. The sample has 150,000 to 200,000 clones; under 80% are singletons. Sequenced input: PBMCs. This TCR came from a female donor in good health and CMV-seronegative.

The CDR3 bases are TGTGCCAGTAGTATAGGGACGGGGATGGACGAGCAGTACTTC. Amino acids: CASSIGTGMDEQYF. The chain carries TRBV19 and TRBJ2-7; TRBD2 is a possible D gene (5 bases). Between the trimmed V and J ends, which lost 1 base and 5 bases, there was a span of 12 bases. Germline V gene lookup returns CDR1 LNHDA and CDR2 SQIVND (reference sequence). This CDR3 is built from 14 residues. The full variable domain, its missing parts supplied by reference TRBV19 and TRBJ2-7, is DGGITQSPKYLFRKEGQNVTLSCEQNLNHDAMYWYRQDPGQGLRLIYYSQIVNDFQKGDIAEGYSVSREKKESFPLTVTSAQKNPTAFYLCASSIGTGMDEQYFGPGTRLTVT.